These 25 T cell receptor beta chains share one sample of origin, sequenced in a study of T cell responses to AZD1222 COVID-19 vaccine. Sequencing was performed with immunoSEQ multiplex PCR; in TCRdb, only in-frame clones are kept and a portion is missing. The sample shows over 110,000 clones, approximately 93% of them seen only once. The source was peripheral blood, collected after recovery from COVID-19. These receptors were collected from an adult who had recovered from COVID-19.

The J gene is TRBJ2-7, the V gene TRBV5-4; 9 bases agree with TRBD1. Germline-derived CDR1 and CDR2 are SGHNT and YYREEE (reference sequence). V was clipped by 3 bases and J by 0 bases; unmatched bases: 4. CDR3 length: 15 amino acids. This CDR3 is CASSSPGQGSYEQYF. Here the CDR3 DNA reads TGTGCCAGCAGCTCACCGGGACAGGGCTCCTACGAGCAGTACTTC.

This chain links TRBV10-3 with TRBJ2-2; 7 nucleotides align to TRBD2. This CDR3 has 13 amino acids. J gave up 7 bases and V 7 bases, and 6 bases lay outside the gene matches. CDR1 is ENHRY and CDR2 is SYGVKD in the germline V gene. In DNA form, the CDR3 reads TGTGCCATCACCGGGACTAAAGACGGGGAGCTGTTTTTT. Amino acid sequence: CAITGTKDGELFF.

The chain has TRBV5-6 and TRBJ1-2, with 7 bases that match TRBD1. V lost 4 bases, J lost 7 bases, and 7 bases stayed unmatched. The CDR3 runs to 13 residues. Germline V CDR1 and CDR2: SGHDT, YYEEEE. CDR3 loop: CASSQKTGSGYTF. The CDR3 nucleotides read TGTGCCAGCAGCCAGAAGACAGGGAGTGGCTACACCTTC.

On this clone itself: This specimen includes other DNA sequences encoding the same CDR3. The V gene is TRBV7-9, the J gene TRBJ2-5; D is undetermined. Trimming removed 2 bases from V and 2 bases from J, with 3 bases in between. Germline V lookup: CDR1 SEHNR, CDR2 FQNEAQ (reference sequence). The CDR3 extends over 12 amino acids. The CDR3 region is CASSLNQETQYF. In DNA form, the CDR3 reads TGTGCCAGCAGCTTAAATCAAGAGACCCAGTACTTC. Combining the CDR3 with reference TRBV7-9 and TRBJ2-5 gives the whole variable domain DTGVSQNPRHKITKRGQNVTFRCDPISEHNRLYWYRQTLGQGPEFLTYFQNEAQLEKSRLLSDRFSAERPKGSFSTLEIQRTEQGDSAMYLCASSLNQETQYFGPGTRLLVL.

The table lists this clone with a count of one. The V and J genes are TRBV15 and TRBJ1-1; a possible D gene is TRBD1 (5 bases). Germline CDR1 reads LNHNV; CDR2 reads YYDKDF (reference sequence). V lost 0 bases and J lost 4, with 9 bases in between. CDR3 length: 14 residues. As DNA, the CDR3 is TGTGCCACCAGCAGAGACGGGGGAAGCACTGAAGCTTTCTTT. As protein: CATSRDGGSTEAFF.

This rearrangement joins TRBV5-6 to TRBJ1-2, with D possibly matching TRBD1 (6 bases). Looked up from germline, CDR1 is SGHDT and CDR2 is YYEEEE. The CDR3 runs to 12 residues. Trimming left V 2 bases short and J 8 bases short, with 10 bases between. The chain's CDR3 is CASSLWTAGYTF. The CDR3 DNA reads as TGTGCCAGCAGCTTATGGACAGCAGGCTACACCTTC.

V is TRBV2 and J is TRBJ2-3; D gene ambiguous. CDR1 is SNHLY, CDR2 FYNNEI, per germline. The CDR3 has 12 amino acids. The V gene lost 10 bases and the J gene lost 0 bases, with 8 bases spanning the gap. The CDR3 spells CAKMGSTDTQYF. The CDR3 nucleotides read TGTGCCAAGATGGGTAGCACAGATACGCAGTATTTT. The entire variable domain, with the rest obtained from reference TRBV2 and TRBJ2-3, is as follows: EPEVTQTPSHQVTQMGQEVILRCVPISNHLYFYWYRQILGQKVEFLVSFYNNEISEKSEIFDDQFSVERPDGSNFTLKIRSTKLEDSAMYFCAKMGSTDTQYFGPGTRLTVL.

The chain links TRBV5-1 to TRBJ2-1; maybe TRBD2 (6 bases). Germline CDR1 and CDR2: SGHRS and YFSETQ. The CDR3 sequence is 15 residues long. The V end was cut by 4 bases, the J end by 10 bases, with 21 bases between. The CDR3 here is CASSPDTHGSGEQFF. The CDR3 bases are TGCGCCAGCAGCCCCGACACACACGGGAGTGGGGAGCAGTTCTTC.

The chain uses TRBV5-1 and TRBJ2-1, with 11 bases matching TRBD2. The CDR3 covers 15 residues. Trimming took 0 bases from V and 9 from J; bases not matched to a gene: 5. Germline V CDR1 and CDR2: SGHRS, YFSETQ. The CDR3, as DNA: TGCGCCAGCAGCTTGGGTACTAGCGGGAGAACTGAGCAGTTCTTC. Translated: CASSLGTSGRTEQFF.

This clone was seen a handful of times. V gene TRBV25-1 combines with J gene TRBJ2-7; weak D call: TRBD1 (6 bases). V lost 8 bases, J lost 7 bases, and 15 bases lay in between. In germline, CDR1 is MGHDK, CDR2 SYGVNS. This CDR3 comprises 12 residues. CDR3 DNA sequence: TGTGCCAGCGCCCAGGGGACGTTGGAGCAGTACTTC. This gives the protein CASAQGTLEQYF.

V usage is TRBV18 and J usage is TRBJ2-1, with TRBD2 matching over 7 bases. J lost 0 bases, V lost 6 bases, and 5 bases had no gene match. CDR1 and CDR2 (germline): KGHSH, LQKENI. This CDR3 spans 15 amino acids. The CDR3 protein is CASSTAGSSYNEQFF. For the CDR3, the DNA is TGTGCCAGCTCCACAGCGGGGAGCTCCTACAATGAGCAGTTCTTC.

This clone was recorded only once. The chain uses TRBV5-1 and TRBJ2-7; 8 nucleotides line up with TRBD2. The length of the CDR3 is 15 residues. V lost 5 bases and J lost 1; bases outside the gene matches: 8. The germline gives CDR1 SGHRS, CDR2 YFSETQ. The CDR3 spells CASSPIAGSSYEQYF. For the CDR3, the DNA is TGCGCCAGCAGTCCGATAGCGGGATCATCCTACGAGCAGTACTTC.

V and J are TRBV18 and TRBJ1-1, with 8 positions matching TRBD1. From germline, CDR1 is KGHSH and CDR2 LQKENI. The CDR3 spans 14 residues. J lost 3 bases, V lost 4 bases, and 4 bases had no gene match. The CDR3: CASSQNRGDTEAFF. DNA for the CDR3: TGTGCCAGCTCACAAAACAGGGGGGACACTGAAGCTTTCTTT.

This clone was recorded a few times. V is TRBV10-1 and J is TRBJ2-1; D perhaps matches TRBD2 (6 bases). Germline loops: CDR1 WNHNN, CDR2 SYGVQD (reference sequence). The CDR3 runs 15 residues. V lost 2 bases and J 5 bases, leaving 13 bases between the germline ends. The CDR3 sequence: CASSEARGTHNEQFF. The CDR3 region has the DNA TGCGCCAGCAGTGAGGCCCGGGGGACTCACAATGAGCAGTTCTTC.

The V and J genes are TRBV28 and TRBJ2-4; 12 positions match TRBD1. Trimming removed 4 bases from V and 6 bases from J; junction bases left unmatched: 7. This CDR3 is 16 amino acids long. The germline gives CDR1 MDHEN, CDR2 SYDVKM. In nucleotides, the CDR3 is TGTGCCAGCAGTTCCCCATGGGACAGGGGGCTAAACATTCAGTACTTC. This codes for CASSSPWDRGLNIQYF. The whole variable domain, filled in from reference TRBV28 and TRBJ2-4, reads DVKVTQSSRYLVKRTGEKVFLECVQDMDHENMFWYRQDPGLGLRLIYFSYDVKMKEKGDIPEGYSVSREKKERFSLILESASTNQTSMYLCASSSPWDRGLNIQYFGAGTRLSVL.

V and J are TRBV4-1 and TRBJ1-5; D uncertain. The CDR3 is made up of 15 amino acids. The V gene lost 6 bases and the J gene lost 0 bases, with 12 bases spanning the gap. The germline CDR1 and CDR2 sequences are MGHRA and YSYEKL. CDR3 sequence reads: CASSPNSNSNQPQHF. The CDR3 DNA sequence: TGCGCCAGCAGTCCAAACAGTAATAGCAATCAGCCCCAGCATTTT.

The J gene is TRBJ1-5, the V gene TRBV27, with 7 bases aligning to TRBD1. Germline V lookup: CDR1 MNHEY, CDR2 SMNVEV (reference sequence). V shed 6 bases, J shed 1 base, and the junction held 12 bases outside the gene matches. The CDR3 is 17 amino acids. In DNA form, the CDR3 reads TGTGCCAGCAGCGTTTCCCTAGACAGGGTGAGCAATCAGCCCCAGCATTTT. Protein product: CASSVSLDRVSNQPQHF.

CDR3 DNA: TGCGCCAGCAGTTCCGGACTAGCGGGAGGGGTGAGCAATGAGCAGTTCTTC. Protein product: CASSSGLAGGVSNEQFF. The V and J genes are TRBV5-1 and TRBJ2-1, with TRBD2 matching 15 bases. From germline, CDR1 is SGHRS and CDR2 YFSETQ. V lost 5 bases and J lost 6; bases outside the gene matches: 9. CDR3 length: 17 amino acids.

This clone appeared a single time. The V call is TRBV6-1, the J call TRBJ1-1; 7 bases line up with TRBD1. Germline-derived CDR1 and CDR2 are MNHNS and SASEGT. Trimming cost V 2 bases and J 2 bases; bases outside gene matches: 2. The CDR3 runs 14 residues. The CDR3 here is CASSERQGNTEAFF. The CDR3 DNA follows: TGTGCCAGCAGTGAAAGACAGGGAAACACTGAAGCTTTCTTT.

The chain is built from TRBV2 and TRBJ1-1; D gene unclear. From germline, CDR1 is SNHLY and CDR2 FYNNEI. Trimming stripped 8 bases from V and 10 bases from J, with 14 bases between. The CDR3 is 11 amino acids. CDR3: CASQDASSAFF. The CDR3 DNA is TGTGCCAGCCAAGATGCTTCGTCAGCTTTCTTT.

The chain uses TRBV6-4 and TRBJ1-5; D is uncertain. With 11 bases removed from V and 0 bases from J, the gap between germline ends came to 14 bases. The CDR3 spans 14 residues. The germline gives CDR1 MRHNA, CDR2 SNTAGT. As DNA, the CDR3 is TGTGCCTTCGGGTCCGGGCCTAGCAATCAGCCCCAGCATTTT. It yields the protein CAFGSGPSNQPQHF.

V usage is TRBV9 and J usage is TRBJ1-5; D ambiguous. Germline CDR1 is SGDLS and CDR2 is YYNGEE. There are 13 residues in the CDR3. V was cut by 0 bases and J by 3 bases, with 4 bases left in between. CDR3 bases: TGTGCCAGCAGCGTAGGGCCCAATCAGCCCCAGCATTTT. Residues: CASSVGPNQPQHF.

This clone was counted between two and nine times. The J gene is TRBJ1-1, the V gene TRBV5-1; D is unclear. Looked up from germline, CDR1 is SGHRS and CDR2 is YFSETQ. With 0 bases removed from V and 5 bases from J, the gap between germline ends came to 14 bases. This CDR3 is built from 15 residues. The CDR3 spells CASSLAAVEETEAFF. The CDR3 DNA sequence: TGCGCCAGCAGCTTGGCGGCAGTGGAGGAGACTGAAGCTTTCTTT.

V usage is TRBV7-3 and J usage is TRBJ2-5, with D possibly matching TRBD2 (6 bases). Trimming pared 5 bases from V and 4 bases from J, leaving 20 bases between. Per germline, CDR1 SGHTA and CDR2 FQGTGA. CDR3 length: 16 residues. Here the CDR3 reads CASSPHSGAGGETQYF. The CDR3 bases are TGTGCCAGCAGCCCCCATTCCGGGGCCGGGGGAGAGACCCAGTACTTC. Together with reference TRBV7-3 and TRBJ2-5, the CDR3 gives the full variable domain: GAGVSQTPSNKVTEKGKYVELRCDPISGHTALYWYRQSLGQGPEFLIYFQGTGAADDSGLPNDRFFAVRPEGSVSTLKIQRTERGDSAVYLCASSPHSGAGGETQYFGPGTRLLVL.

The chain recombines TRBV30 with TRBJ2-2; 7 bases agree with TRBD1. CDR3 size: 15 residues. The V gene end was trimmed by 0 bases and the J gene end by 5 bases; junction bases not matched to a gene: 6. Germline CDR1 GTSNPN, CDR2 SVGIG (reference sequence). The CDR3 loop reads CAWSVQKGATGELFF. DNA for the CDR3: TGTGCCTGGAGTGTACAGAAGGGGGCAACCGGGGAGCTGTTTTTT.